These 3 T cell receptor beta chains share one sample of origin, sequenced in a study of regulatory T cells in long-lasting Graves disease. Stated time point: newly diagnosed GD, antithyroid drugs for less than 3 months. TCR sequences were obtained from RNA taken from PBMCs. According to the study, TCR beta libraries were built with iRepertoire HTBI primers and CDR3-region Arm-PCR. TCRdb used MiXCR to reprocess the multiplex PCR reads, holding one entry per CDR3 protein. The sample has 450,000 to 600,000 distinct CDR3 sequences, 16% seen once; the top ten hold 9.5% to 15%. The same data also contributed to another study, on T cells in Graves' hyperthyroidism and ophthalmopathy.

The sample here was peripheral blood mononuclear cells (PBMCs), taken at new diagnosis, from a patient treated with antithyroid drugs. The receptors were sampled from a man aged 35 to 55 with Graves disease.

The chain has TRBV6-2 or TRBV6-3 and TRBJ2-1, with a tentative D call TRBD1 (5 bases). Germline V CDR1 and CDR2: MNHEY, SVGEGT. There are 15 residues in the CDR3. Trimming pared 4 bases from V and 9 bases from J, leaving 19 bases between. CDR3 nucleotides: TGTGCCAGCAGTTCTTGGGCAGGGCCCTCTCCTGAGCAGTTCTTC. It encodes CASSSWAGPSPEQFF.

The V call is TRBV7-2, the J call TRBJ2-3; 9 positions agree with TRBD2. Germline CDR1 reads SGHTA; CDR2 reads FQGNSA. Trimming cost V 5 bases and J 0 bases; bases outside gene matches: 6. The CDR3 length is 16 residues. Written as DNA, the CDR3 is TGTGCCAGCAGCCAAAAGACTAGCGGTAGCACAGATACGCAGTATTTT. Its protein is CASSQKTSGSTDTQYF.

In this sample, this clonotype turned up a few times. The CDR3 DNA reads as TGTGCCAGCAAGGAGGGAGGGGTCACCGGGGAGCTGTTTTTT. This gives the protein CASKEGGVTGELFF. The rearrangement joins TRBV28 to TRBJ2-2; 7 bases fit TRBD2. J was trimmed by 4 bases and V by 7 bases; bases with no gene match: 6. The CDR3 is made up of 14 amino acids. Germline CDR1 MDHEN, CDR2 SYDVKM.